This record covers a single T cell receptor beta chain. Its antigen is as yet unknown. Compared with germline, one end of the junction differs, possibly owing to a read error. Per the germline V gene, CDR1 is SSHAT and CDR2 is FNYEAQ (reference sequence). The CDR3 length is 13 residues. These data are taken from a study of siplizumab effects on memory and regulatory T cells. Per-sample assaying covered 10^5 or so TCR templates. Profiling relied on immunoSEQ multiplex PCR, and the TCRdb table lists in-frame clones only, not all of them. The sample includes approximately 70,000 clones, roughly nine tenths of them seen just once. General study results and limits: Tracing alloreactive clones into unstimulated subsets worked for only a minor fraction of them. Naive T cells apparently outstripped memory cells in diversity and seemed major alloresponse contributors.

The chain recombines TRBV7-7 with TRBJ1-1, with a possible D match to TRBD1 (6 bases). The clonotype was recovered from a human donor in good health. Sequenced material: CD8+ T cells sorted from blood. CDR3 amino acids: CASSSGGFSEAFF. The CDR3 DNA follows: TGTGCTAGCAGCTCGGGGGGCTTCTCTGAAGCTTTCTTT.